The entry below describes one TCR beta chain. Its antigen remains unidentified. This record belongs to a study of T-cell memory formation after mild COVID-19. For the study at large: Each donor largely had its own TCR clusters.

The V gene end was trimmed by 0 bases and the J gene end by 1 base; junction bases not matched to a gene: 3. Germline lookup yields CDR1 MGHDK and CDR2 SYGVNS. This CDR3 has 16 residues. The study's findings and limits: Contracting CD4+ clones sat mainly in CM and EM; CD8+ in EMRA. SARS-CoV-2 specificity of second-wave clones peaking day 37 was unconfirmed.

A 5'RACE reaction primed in the constant segment made cDNA libraries of TCR alpha and TCR beta, and these carried sample barcodes and UMIs. TCRdb re-called the 5' RACE reads through MiXCR, storing one row per CDR3 protein. The table records a few hundred thousand distinct CDR3 sequences, less than 25% of them present only once. Source material: PBMCs or a T cell subset sorted from them (not recorded which). The chain links TRBV25-1 to TRBJ2-7, with 10 positions matching TRBD2. This TCR derives from an adult woman who had mild COVID-19 (a few samples of this study predate the infection). Cell type and time point are not known. The CDR3 protein is CASSEYLLAGSYEQYF. The CDR3, as DNA: TGTGCCAGCAGTGAATATTTACTAGCGGGGTCCTACGAGCAGTACTTC.